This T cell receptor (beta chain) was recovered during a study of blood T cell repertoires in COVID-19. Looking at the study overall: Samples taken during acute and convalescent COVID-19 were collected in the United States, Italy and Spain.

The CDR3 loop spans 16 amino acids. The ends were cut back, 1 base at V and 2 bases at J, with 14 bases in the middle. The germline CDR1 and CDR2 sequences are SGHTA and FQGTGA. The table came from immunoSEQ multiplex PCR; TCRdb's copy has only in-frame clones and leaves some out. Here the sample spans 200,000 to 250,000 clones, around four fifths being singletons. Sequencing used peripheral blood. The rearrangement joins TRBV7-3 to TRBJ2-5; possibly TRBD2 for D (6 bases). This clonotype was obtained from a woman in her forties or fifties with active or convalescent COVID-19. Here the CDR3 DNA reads TGTGCCAGCAGCTTAAGTAGCGGACTGATACAAGAGACCCAGTACTTC. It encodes CASSLSSGLIQETQYF.